Each of the 10 T cell receptor beta chains below was sequenced from the same sample in a study of technical replicates of blood from a handful of donors. Sequenced by immunoSEQ multiplex PCR; TCRdb stores in-frame clones only, minus some. The sample contains tens of thousands of clones, roughly nine tenths of which appear only once. Sequenced input: T cells isolated from PBMCs. These receptors were obtained from a human donor in good health.

The gene calls are TRBV27 and TRBJ1-2; maybe TRBD1 (6 bases). With 6 bases removed from V and 5 bases from J, the gap between germline ends came to 19 bases. The CDR3 loop spans 15 amino acids. Germline V CDR1 and CDR2: MNHEY, SMNVEV (reference sequence). The CDR3 nucleotides are TGTGCCAGCAGCCTTCGGACAGTCGGTGGTTATGGCTACACCTTC. Amino acids: CASSLRTVGGYGYTF.

The rearrangement links TRBV6-5 to TRBJ2-2; TRBD2 matches at 9 bases. This CDR3 is built from 15 residues. In germline, CDR1 is MNHEY, CDR2 SVGAGI. V gave up 5 bases and J gave up 10 bases; unmatched junction bases: 11. The CDR3 protein is CASSPRGTSLLELFF. As DNA, the CDR3 is TGTGCCAGCAGTCCCAGGGGGACTAGCCTTTTGGAGCTGTTTTTT.

The V call is TRBV7-3, the J call TRBJ1-1, with 7 bases lining up with TRBD1. CDR3 length equals 15 residues. Germline-derived CDR1 and CDR2 are SGHTA and FQGTGA. The trim removed 2 bases at V and 0 bases at J, leaving 3 bases unmatched. The CDR3 region is CASSLQGGLNTEAFF. As DNA, the CDR3 is TGTGCCAGCAGCTTACAAGGGGGCCTGAACACTGAAGCTTTCTTT.

This chain links TRBV7-6 with TRBJ2-2; D is uncertain. The germline gives CDR1 SGHVS, CDR2 FNYEAQ. Deletions cut 5 bases from V and 5 bases from J, with 9 bases between. The CDR3 has 13 amino acids. The CDR3: CASSLLRTGELFF. The CDR3 DNA follows: TGTGCCAGCAGCCTCCTCAGAACCGGGGAGCTGTTTTTT.

The chain carries TRBV4-1 and TRBJ2-1, with D uncertain. Trimming took off 1 base at V and 8 bases at J, with 6 bases between the two ends. From germline, CDR1 is MGHRA and CDR2 YSYEKL. This CDR3 is 12 amino acids long. The CDR3 DNA sequence: TGCGCCAGCAGCCAAGTCTTCGATGAGCAGTTCTTC. Its translation is CASSQVFDEQFF.

The chain links TRBV27 to TRBJ2-2, with a tentative D call TRBD1 (5 bases). The germline CDR1 and CDR2 sequences are MNHEY and SMNVEV (reference sequence). This CDR3 region has 17 residues. The V and J ends lost 6 bases and 0 bases respectively, with 17 bases between them. This CDR3 is CASRRPRVGPNTGELFF. The CDR3 nucleotides read TGTGCCAGCAGGAGACCTAGGGTGGGGCCGAACACCGGGGAGCTGTTTTTT.

The count of this clone is one. The CDR3 nucleotides read TGTGCCAGCAGCTTCTCTGATGGGAGGGAGAATTCACCCCTCCACTTT. This encodes CASSFSDGRENSPLHF. The V and J genes are TRBV13 and TRBJ1-6; no firm D call. The CDR3 covers 16 residues. Germline assignment: CDR1 PRHDT and CDR2 FYEKMQ (reference sequence). V lost 3 bases to trimming and J lost 7 bases, with 16 bases between them. The full variable domain, with the rest looked up from reference TRBV13 and TRBJ1-6, is AAGVIQSPRHLIKEKRETATLKCYPIPRHDTVYWYQQGPGQDPQFLISFYEKMQSDKGSIPDRFSAQQFSDYHSELNMSSLELGDSALYFCASSFSDGRENSPLHFGNGTRLTVT.

Only one count was recorded for this clone. V usage is TRBV29-1 and J usage is TRBJ1-2; D gene unclear. V lost 2 bases and J 3 bases, leaving 19 bases between the germline ends. Germline V gene data show CDR1 as SQVTM and CDR2 as ANQGSEA. CDR3 size: 16 residues. CDR3 in amino acids: CSVERSRGFLDYGYTF. For the CDR3, the DNA is TGCAGCGTTGAAAGGTCCCGGGGTTTTCTTGACTATGGCTACACCTTC.

The V and J genes are TRBV4-1 and TRBJ1-2, with TRBD1 identical over 10 bases. V lost 4 bases to trimming and J lost 8 bases; unmatched junction nucleotides: 13. Germline assignment: CDR1 MGHRA and CDR2 YSYEKL. CDR3 length: 16 amino acids. CDR3 DNA: TGCGCCAGCAGCCTTAGATCCGGGACAGGGGTGAAAGGCTACACCTTC. Translated, it gives CASSLRSGTGVKGYTF.

This clone was counted once. The J gene is TRBJ1-5, the V gene TRBV6-6, with D uncertain. Germline lookup yields CDR1 MNHNY and CDR2 SVGAGI (reference sequence). Trimming took off 11 bases at V and 5 bases at J, with 16 bases between the two ends. The CDR3 runs 13 residues. The CDR3 region has the DNA TGTGCCTGCACCCCGACAAAAGATCAGCCCCAGCATTTT. It is translated as CACTPTKDQPQHF.